This T cell receptor (beta chain) was recovered during a study of T cells in Graves' hyperthyroidism and ophthalmopathy. RNA transcripts provided the source from which TCR beta CDR3 regions were amplified. Initially, a first-round RT-PCR of the TCR CDR3 employed the HTBI primer set. MiXCR, run by TCRdb on the multiplex PCR reads, gives a single entry per CDR3 protein. The sample has over 350,000 distinct CDR3 sequences, about 14% seen once; the top ten hold under 15%. Orbital computed tomography, thyroid ultrasound, serum thyroxine and TRAb, and clinical symptoms together informed the diagnoses. PBMCs stemmed from approximately 10 ml fresh peripheral blood. In its sample, this clonotype was seen many times. The CDR3 has 17 residues. Germline V gives CDR1 SQVTM, CDR2 ANQGSEA. V shed 8 bases, J shed 7 bases, and the junction held 19 bases outside the gene matches.

The chain uses TRBV29-1 and TRBJ2-1, with 11 bases identical to TRBD2. Specimen: blood. The clonotype comes from a man younger than 30 with Graves' ophthalmopathy. The CDR3 region has the DNA TGCAGCTCTGAGGGGTGGGGGGGGCTAGCGGGAGGTAATGAGCAGTTCTTC. Its translation is CSSEGWGGLAGGNEQFF.